The T cell receptor (beta chain) described here comes from a study of somatic mutations in cytotoxic T cells in rheumatoid arthritis. Produced via immunoSEQ multiplex PCR; TCRdb's table is partial and in-frame only. The table lists over a thousand clones, approximately 80% of them singletons. V shed 8 bases and J shed 8 bases, with 16 bases lying between them. This CDR3 contains 13 residues. From germline, CDR1 is KGHSH and CDR2 LQKENI. The clonotype comes from an adult with rheumatoid arthritis. V usage is TRBV18 and J usage is TRBJ2-1; D is perhaps TRBD2 (5 bases). Sequenced: CD8+ T cells sorted from blood. The CDR3 loop reads CASGSGGWDEQFF. Here the CDR3 DNA reads TGTGCCAGCGGTAGTGGAGGTTGGGATGAGCAGTTCTTC.